The rows below give T cell receptor beta chains drawn from one sample of a study of T cells in Graves' hyperthyroidism and ophthalmopathy. TCRdb redid the calling of the multiplex PCR reads with MiXCR, one entry per CDR3 protein. The sample contains about 610,000 distinct CDR3 sequences, under 15% of which appear only once. Sequences were obtained from blood. The source of these receptors is a woman between 35 and 50 years old with Graves' ophthalmopathy. CDR3s include the opening cysteine and the closing phenylalanine or tryptophan. D genes are given only for firm matches. Clone size is given for some rows only: seen once, a few or many times, or a class if the clone is expanded.

j_call: TRBJ2-5; v_call: TRBV6-2/TRBV6-3; d_call: TRBD2; clone_size: .; cdr3_aa: CASSWRGALQETQYF; cdr3_nt: TGTGCCAGCAGTTGGCGGGGGGCTCTACAAGAGACCCAGTACTTC
j_call: TRBJ1-1; v_call: TRBV7-2; d_call: TRBD1; clone_size: many; cdr3_aa: CASSFPGTENTEAFF; cdr3_nt: TGTGCCAGCAGCTTTCCCGGGACAGAGAACACTGAAGCTTTCTTT
j_call: TRBJ2-2; v_call: TRBV6-2/TRBV6-3; d_call: .; clone_size: .; cdr3_aa: CASSTQGFQSSLFF; cdr3_nt: TGTGCCAGCAGTACACAGGGATTTCAATCTTCGCTGTTTTTT
j_call: TRBJ1-4; v_call: TRBV6-4; d_call: .; clone_size: many; cdr3_aa: CASSEGVYNEKLFF; cdr3_nt: TGTGCCAGCAGTGAAGGAGTCTATAATGAAAAACTGTTTTTT
j_call: TRBJ2-2; v_call: TRBV2; d_call: .; clone_size: .; cdr3_aa: CASGGQQRKAGELFF; cdr3_nt: TGTGCCAGCGGGGGACAACAAAGGAAGGCCGGGGAGCTGTTTTTT
j_call: TRBJ2-7; v_call: TRBV7-2; d_call: .; clone_size: many; cdr3_aa: CASSLTVFEQYF; cdr3_nt: TGTGCCAGCAGCTTAACGGTTTTCGAGCAGTACTTC
j_call: TRBJ2-5; v_call: TRBV6-5; d_call: TRBD1; clone_size: .; cdr3_aa: CASSYYRGEETQYF; cdr3_nt: TGTGCCAGCAGTTACTACAGGGGTGAGGAGACCCAGTACTTC
j_call: TRBJ2-7; v_call: TRBV6-2/TRBV6-3; d_call: TRBD1; clone_size: many; cdr3_aa: CASSYSRTGGEQYF; cdr3_nt: TGTGCCAGCAGTTACTCGAGGACAGGGGGCGAGCAGTACTTC
j_call: TRBJ2-5; v_call: TRBV5-1; d_call: .; clone_size: many; cdr3_aa: CASRPREANRVQYF; cdr3_nt: TGCGCCAGCCGTCCCCGGGAGGCGAACAGGGTCCAGTACTTC
j_call: TRBJ2-1; v_call: TRBV19; d_call: TRBD2; clone_size: .; cdr3_aa: CASSIGPRGRGTYNEQFF; cdr3_nt: TGTGCCAGTAGTATAGGCCCGCGTGGGCGGGGGACCTACAATGAGCAGTTCTTC
j_call: TRBJ2-7; v_call: TRBV2; d_call: .; clone_size: few; cdr3_aa: CASSDSAYEQYF; cdr3_nt: TGTGCCAGCAGTGATAGCGCCTACGAGCAGTACTTC
j_call: TRBJ2-5; v_call: TRBV20-1; d_call: .; clone_size: many; cdr3_aa: CSASTPIQETQYF; cdr3_nt: TGCAGTGCTAGTACCCCGATCCAAGAGACCCAGTACTTC
j_call: TRBJ2-3; v_call: TRBV20-1; d_call: .; clone_size: many; cdr3_aa: CSARCPRLEADTQYF; cdr3_nt: TGCAGTGCTAGATGTCCGAGACTAGAAGCAGATACGCAGTATTTT
j_call: TRBJ2-7; v_call: TRBV29-1; d_call: TRBD2; clone_size: .; cdr3_aa: CSVEDPIAGKTSYEQYF; cdr3_nt: TGCAGCGTTGAAGACCCAATAGCGGGGAAAACCTCCTACGAGCAGTACTTC
j_call: TRBJ1-5; v_call: TRBV11-2; d_call: .; clone_size: many; cdr3_aa: CASSAGEEPRLGSQHF; cdr3_nt: TGTGCCAGCAGCGCGGGGGAAGAACCAAGGCTCGGGTCCCAGCATTTT
j_call: TRBJ2-2; v_call: TRBV9; d_call: .; clone_size: .; cdr3_aa: CASSVAWQGGNTGELFF; cdr3_nt: TGTGCCAGCAGCGTAGCGTGGCAGGGGGGGAACACCGGGGAGCTGTTTTTT
j_call: TRBJ1-1; v_call: TRBV20-1; d_call: TRBD1; clone_size: few; cdr3_aa: CSARIAGTDSSEAFF; cdr3_nt: TGCAGTGCTAGAATCGCCGGGACAGACAGTTCTGAAGCTTTCTTT
j_call: TRBJ2-5; v_call: TRBV20-1; d_call: .; clone_size: many; cdr3_aa: CSASSGQETQYF; cdr3_nt: TGCAGTGCTAGTTCGGGCCAAGAGACCCAGTACTTC
j_call: TRBJ2-7; v_call: TRBV20-1; d_call: .; clone_size: many; cdr3_aa: CSGRFGADYEQYF; cdr3_nt: TGCAGTGGTAGGTTCGGGGCTGACTACGAGCAGTACTTC
j_call: TRBJ1-2; v_call: TRBV30; d_call: TRBD1; clone_size: .; cdr3_aa: CAWRPQGRYGYTF; cdr3_nt: TGTGCCTGGCGCCCACAGGGGCGGTATGGCTACACCTTC
j_call: TRBJ1-1; v_call: TRBV6-5; d_call: .; clone_size: few; cdr3_aa: CASSYRTRMNTEAFF; cdr3_nt: TGTGCCAGCAGTTACCGTACCCGGATGAACACTGAAGCTTTCTTT
j_call: TRBJ1-3; v_call: TRBV7-9; d_call: .; clone_size: many; cdr3_aa: CASSRLDSGNTIYF; cdr3_nt: TGTGCCAGCAGCCGCCTCGACTCTGGAAACACCATATATTTT
j_call: TRBJ2-5; v_call: TRBV15; d_call: .; clone_size: many; cdr3_aa: CATSRDRARGETQYF; cdr3_nt: TGTGCCACCAGCAGAGATCGGGCGCGGGGAGAGACCCAGTACTTC
j_call: TRBJ2-7; v_call: TRBV19; d_call: .; clone_size: .; cdr3_aa: CASSGSPVGSYEQYF; cdr3_nt: TGTGCCAGTAGTGGCAGCCCGGTGGGGTCCTACGAGCAGTACTTC
j_call: TRBJ1-1; v_call: TRBV12-3/TRBV12-4; d_call: TRBD1; clone_size: many; cdr3_aa: CASSSPGQGADTEAFF; cdr3_nt: TGTGCCAGCAGTTCACCGGGACAGGGGGCAGATACTGAAGCTTTCTTT
j_call: TRBJ2-7; v_call: TRBV12-3/TRBV12-4; d_call: TRBD2; clone_size: many; cdr3_aa: CASSSGLAGANSPYEQYF; cdr3_nt: TGTGCCAGCAGTTCGGGACTAGCGGGAGCCAACAGCCCCTACGAGCAGTACTTC
j_call: TRBJ2-7; v_call: TRBV6-1; d_call: TRBD2; clone_size: .; cdr3_aa: CASSGSGTDGSYEQYF; cdr3_nt: TGTGCCAGCAGTGGTAGCGGGACGGACGGCTCCTACGAGCAGTACTTC
j_call: TRBJ2-7; v_call: TRBV27; d_call: .; clone_size: .; cdr3_aa: CASSFLINYEQYF; cdr3_nt: TGTGCCAGCAGCTTCCTTATTAACTACGAGCAGTACTTC
j_call: TRBJ2-2; v_call: TRBV7-8; d_call: TRBD1; clone_size: many; cdr3_aa: CASSLDGQGASGELFF; cdr3_nt: TGTGCCAGCAGCTTAGACGGACAGGGGGCCAGCGGGGAGCTGTTTTTT
j_call: TRBJ2-7; v_call: TRBV20-1; d_call: .; clone_size: .; cdr3_aa: CSAKPPQGPNEQYF; cdr3_nt: TGCAGTGCGAAGCCCCCACAGGGACCCAACGAGCAGTACTTC
j_call: TRBJ2-5; v_call: TRBV28; d_call: TRBD1; clone_size: many; cdr3_aa: CASSLGDRNRETQYF; cdr3_nt: TGTGCCAGCAGTTTAGGGGACAGGAATAGAGAGACCCAGTACTTC
j_call: TRBJ1-2; v_call: TRBV30; d_call: .; clone_size: .; cdr3_aa: CAWSGTAMGYGYTF; cdr3_nt: TGTGCCTGGAGTGGGACCGCTATGGGCTATGGCTACACCTTC